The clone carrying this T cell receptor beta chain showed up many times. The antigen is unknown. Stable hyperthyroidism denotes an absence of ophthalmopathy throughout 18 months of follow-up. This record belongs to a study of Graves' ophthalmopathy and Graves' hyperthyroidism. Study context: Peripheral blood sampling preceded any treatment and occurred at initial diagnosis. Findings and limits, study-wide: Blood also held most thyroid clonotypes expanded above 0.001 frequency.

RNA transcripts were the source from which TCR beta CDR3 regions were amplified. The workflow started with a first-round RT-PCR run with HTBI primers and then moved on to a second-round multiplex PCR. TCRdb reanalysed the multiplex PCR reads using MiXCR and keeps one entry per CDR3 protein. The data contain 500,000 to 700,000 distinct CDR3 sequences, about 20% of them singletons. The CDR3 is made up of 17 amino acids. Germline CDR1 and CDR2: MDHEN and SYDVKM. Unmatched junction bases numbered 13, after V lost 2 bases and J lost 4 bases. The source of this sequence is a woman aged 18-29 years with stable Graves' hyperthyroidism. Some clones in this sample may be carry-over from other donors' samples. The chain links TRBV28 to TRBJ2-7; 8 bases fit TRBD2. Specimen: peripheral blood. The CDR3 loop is CASSLGAGGPFPYEQYF. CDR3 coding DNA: TGTGCCAGCAGTTTAGGGGCGGGGGGCCCCTTTCCATACGAGCAGTACTTC.